This T cell receptor (beta chain) emerged from a study of T cell responses to AZD1222 COVID-19 vaccine. Sequencing was performed with immunoSEQ multiplex PCR; in TCRdb, only in-frame clones are kept and a portion is missing. Of tens of thousands of clones listed, more than 80% were seen once; the top ten hold just over 30%. V dropped 4 bases and J dropped 2; count of bases not matched to a gene: 5. Germline V lookup: CDR1 MNHEY, CDR2 SVGEGT. The CDR3 contains 15 residues. This clone was picked up one time. The sequence was collected from an adult in good health. This chain uses TRBV6-2 or TRBV6-3 with TRBJ1-5, with 7 bases that match TRBD1. This specimen was peripheral blood, taken on day 0 of AZD1222 vaccination. CDR3 coding DNA: TGTGCCAGCAGTTCTCGAGGACAGGGCAATCAGCCCCAGCATTTT. Its protein product is CASSSRGQGNQPQHF.